This TCR beta chain appears in the sequencing data of a study of T cells after yellow fever vaccination. MiXCR, run by TCRdb on the 5' RACE reads, gives a single entry per CDR3 protein. The data contain under 400,000 distinct CDR3 sequences, around a tenth of them seen just once; the ten biggest clones take up roughly 18%. CDR3 length equals 13 residues. V lost 5 bases, J lost 5 bases, and 12 bases lay in between. CDR1 and CDR2 (germline): LGHNT, FRNRAP. The specimen was PBMCs, collected on the day of the first yellow fever vaccination. J is TRBJ1-1 and V is TRBV12-5; no definite D call. The sequence was collected from a man between 18 and 35 years old who received the YFV17D yellow fever vaccine. CDR3 in amino acids: CASGNHQGTEAFF. CDR3 nucleotides: TGTGCTAGTGGTAATCACCAAGGAACTGAAGCTTTCTTT. Based on the CDR3 plus reference TRBV12-5 and TRBJ1-1, the full variable domain is DARVTQTPRHKVTEMGQEVTMRCQPILGHNTVFWYRQTMMQGLELLAYFRNRAPLDDSGMPKDRFSAEMPDATLATLKIQPSEPRDSAVYFCASGNHQGTEAFFGQGTRLTVV.